These 13 T cell receptor beta chains came from one sample sequenced in a study of identical twins. Each CDR3 protein gets one entry after TCRdb re-called the 5' RACE reads with MiXCR. The table has approximately 500,000 distinct CDR3 sequences, 24% seen once; the top ten hold about 2.9%. The same sample was also used in a study of T cells expressing NK-cell markers.

The sample consisted of CD4+ T cells sorted from blood. The receptors were gathered from a woman under 30 in good health.

This clonotype was observed a few times. The rearrangement uses TRBV2 and TRBJ1-2; 7 positions match TRBD1. Germline V lookup: CDR1 SNHLY, CDR2 FYNNEI. J gave up 3 bases and V 5 bases, and 9 bases lay outside the gene matches. The length of the CDR3 is 15 residues. The CDR3 bases are TGTGCCAGCAGTCGTAGTTCGACAGGGCACTATGGCTACACCTTC. This encodes CASSRSSTGHYGYTF.

This chain connects TRBV12-3 or TRBV12-4 to TRBJ2-1; possibly TRBD1 or TRBD2 for D (6 bases each). V lost 6 bases and J 6 bases, leaving 21 bases between the germline ends. This CDR3 spans 16 amino acids. The chain's CDR3 is CASSSSLRSGANEQFF. The CDR3 coding sequence is TGTGCCAGCAGCTCCTCTTTGCGTTCGGGGGCCAATGAGCAGTTCTTC.

This clonotype was observed a few times. Here the CDR3 DNA reads TGCGCCGCCAAAACTGGGACAGGTCAACATGAGCAGTTCTTC. Translating it yields CAAKTGTGQHEQFF. V gene TRBV5-1 combines with J gene TRBJ2-1; 8 bases fit TRBD1. The germline CDR1 and CDR2 sequences are SGHRS and YFSETQ. The junction had 14 bases not matched to a gene; V was cut back by 10 bases and J by 8 bases. This CDR3 contains 14 residues. The variable domain in full, completed from reference TRBV5-1 and TRBJ2-1, reads KAGVTQTPRYLIKTRGQQVTLSCSPISGHRSVSWYQQTPGQGLQFLFEYFSETQRNKGNFPGRFSGRQFSNSRSEMNVSTLELGDSALYLCAAKTGTGQHEQFFGPGTRLTVL.

This clonotype was picked up a small number of times. The chain has TRBV9 and TRBJ2-7; D remains ambiguous. The CDR3 is 13 residues long. V was shortened by 0 bases and J by 8 bases, with 12 bases between the two germline ends. The germline CDR1 and CDR2 sequences are SGDLS and YYNGEE. CDR3 residues: CASSVELGWQQYF. Written as DNA, the CDR3 is TGTGCCAGCAGCGTAGAACTGGGGTGGCAGCAGTACTTC.

This clonotype was counted between two and nine times. This sequence joins TRBV20-1 and TRBJ2-2; D gene unclear. Per germline, CDR1 DFQATT and CDR2 SNEGSKA (reference sequence). This CDR3 is built from 14 residues. V lost 2 bases to trimming and J lost 0 bases, with 7 bases between them. The CDR3, as DNA: TGCAGTGCTAGACCGTACGCGAACACCGGGGAGCTGTTTTTT. It is translated as CSARPYANTGELFF.

The rearrangement joins TRBV5-1 to TRBJ2-1; D is possibly TRBD1 or TRBD2 (6 bases each). The CDR3 sequence is 16 residues long. Germline V gene data show CDR1 as SGHRS and CDR2 as YFSETQ. V was cut by 6 bases and J by 2 bases, with 18 bases left in between. This CDR3 is CASTSVGGRPYNEQFF. The CDR3 nucleotides read TGCGCCAGCACCTCCGTCGGGGGCCGCCCCTACAATGAGCAGTTCTTC.

Written as DNA, the CDR3 is TGTGCCACCAGCAGAGTCGCCTACGAGCAGTACTTC. This encodes CATSRVAYEQYF. This chain links TRBV15 with TRBJ2-7; D gene ambiguous. Trimming stripped 1 base from V and 2 bases from J, with 3 bases between. The CDR3 is 12 amino acids. Looked up from germline, CDR1 is LNHNV and CDR2 is YYDKDF (reference sequence). The variable domain in full, completed from reference TRBV15 and TRBJ2-7, reads DAMVIQNPRYQVTQFGKPVTLSCSQTLNHNVMYWYQQKSSQAPKLLFHYYDKDFNNEADTPDNFQSRRPNTSFCFLDIRSPGLGDTAMYLCATSRVAYEQYFGPGTRLTVT.

The chain recombines TRBV6-5 with TRBJ2-5, with D possibly TRBD1 on 6 matching bases. The CDR3 is made up of 15 amino acids. V lost 0 bases and J 2 bases, leaving 10 bases between the germline ends. CDR1 is MNHEY and CDR2 is SVGAGI in the germline V gene. The DNA of the CDR3 is TGTGCCAGCAGTTACTCATGGGACATACAAGAGACCCAGTACTTC. It encodes CASSYSWDIQETQYF.

The gene calls are TRBV20-1 and TRBJ2-1, with 14 bases lining up with TRBD2. V lost 6 bases and J lost 6; bases outside the gene matches: 7. This CDR3 contains 15 residues. Germline assignment: CDR1 DFQATT and CDR2 SNEGSKA (reference sequence). CDR3 sequence: CSARPGTSGGNEQFF. CDR3 in DNA: TGCAGTGCCAGGCCAGGGACTAGCGGGGGCAATGAGCAGTTCTTC.

V usage is TRBV3-1 and J usage is TRBJ2-7; 10 bases fit TRBD2. Germline CDR1 is LGHDT and CDR2 is YNNKEL (reference sequence). V trimming: 3 bases; J trimming: 5 bases; junction bases outside the gene matches: 1. This CDR3 comprises 13 residues. The CDR3 sequence: CASSHLAGDEQYF. The CDR3 nucleotides read TGTGCCAGCAGCCACCTAGCGGGAGACGAGCAGTACTTC.

This clonotype was seen more than once but under ten times. V gene TRBV6-1 combines with J gene TRBJ1-1; D might be TRBD1 (5 bases). Trimming shortened V by 5 bases and J by 1 base, and 8 bases separated the two germline ends. Germline CDR1 reads MNHNS; CDR2 reads SASEGT. The CDR3 totals 13 residues. CDR3 amino acids: CASSRGQNTEAFF. The CDR3 bases are TGTGCCAGCAGTAGGGGCCAGAACACTGAAGCTTTCTTT.

This clonotype was detected a few times. The chain has TRBV12-3 or TRBV12-4 and TRBJ2-2, with unresolved D. This CDR3 region has 15 residues. The V gene lost 4 bases and the J gene lost 1 base, with 10 bases spanning the gap. The DNA of the CDR3 is TGTGCCAGCAGTTATCTGGAACTGAACACCGGGGAGCTGTTTTTT. Encoded protein: CASSYLELNTGELFF.

The chain carries TRBV10-3 and TRBJ2-7; the D call may be TRBD1 or TRBD2 (5 bases each). The CDR3 is 11 residues long. V shed 9 bases and J shed 6 bases, with 12 bases lying between them. Germline V lookup: CDR1 ENHRY, CDR2 SYGVKD. The DNA of the CDR3 is TGTGCCATACAAGGGACGGGCGAGCAGTACTTC. Residues: CAIQGTGEQYF.